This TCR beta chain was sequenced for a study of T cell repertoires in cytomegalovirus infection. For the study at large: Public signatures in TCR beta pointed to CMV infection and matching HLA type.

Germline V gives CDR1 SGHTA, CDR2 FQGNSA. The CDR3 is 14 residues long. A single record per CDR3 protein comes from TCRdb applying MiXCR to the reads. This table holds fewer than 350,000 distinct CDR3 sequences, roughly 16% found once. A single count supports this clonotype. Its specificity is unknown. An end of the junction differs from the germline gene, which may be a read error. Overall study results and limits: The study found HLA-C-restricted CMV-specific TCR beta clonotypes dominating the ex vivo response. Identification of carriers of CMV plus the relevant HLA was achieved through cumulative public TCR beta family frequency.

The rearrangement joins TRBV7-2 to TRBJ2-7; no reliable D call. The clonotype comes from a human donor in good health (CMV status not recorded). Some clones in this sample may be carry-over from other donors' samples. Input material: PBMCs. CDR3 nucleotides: TGTGCCAGCAGCTCGATCTTGAGCTCCTACGAGCAGAACTTC. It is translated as CASSSILSSYEQNF.